This TCR beta chain comes out of a study of control samples from healthy donors and cancer patients. TCRdb's table, derived via immunoSEQ multiplex PCR, lists solely in-frame clones and lacks some. The sample has 150,000 or so clones, 93% seen once. The CDR3 contains 15 residues. CDR1 and CDR2 from the germline V gene are LNHDA and SQIVND (reference sequence). Trimming took 3 bases from V and 5 from J, leaving 11 bases between them. This clone has only a few counts. The sample comprised blood. The TCR was taken from a man aged 18 to 30 in good health. This sequence joins TRBV19 and TRBJ1-6; D gene unclear. The CDR3 DNA follows: TGTGCCAGTAGTATTCGACACAGCGATAATTCACCCCTCCACTTT. Encoded protein: CASSIRHSDNSPLHF.